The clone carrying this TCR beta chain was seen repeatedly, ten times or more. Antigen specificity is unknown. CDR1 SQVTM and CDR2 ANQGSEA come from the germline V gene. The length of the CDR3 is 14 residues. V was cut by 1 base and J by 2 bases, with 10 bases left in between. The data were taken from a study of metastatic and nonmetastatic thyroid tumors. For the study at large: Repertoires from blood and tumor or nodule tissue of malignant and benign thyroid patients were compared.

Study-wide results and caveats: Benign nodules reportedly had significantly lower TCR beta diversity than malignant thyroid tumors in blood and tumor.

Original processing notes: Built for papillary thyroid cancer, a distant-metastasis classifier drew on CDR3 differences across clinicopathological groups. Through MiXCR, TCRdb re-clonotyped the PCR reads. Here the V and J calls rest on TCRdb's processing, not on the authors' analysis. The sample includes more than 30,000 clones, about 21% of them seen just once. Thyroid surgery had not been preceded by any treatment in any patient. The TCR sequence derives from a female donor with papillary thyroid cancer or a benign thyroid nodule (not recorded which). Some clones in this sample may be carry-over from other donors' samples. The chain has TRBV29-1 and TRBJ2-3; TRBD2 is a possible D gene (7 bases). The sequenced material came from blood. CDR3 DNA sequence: TGCAGCGTTGAAGGGGGGGGCCACACAGATACGCAGTATTTT. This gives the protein CSVEGGGHTDTQYF.